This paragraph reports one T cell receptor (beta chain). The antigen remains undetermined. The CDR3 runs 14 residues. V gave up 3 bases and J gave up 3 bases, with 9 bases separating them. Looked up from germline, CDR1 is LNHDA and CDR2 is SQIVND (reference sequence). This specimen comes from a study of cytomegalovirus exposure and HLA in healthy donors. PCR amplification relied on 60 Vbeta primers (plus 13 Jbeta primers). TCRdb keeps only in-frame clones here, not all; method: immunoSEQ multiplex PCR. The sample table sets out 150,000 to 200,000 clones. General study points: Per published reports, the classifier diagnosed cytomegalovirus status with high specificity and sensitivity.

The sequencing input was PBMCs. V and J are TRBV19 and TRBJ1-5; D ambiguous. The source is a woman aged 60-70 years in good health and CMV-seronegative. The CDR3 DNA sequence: TGTGCCAGTAGTATCTCCAGGTACAATCAGCCCCAGCATTTT. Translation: CASSISRYNQPQHF. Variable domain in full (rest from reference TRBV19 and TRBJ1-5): DGGITQSPKYLFRKEGQNVTLSCEQNLNHDAMYWYRQDPGQGLRLIYYSQIVNDFQKGDIAEGYSVSREKKESFPLTVTSAQKNPTAFYLCASSISRYNQPQHFGDGTRLSIL.